This section outlines one TCR beta chain sequence together with its context. The specificity of this receptor is unknown. Base qualities are missing; no much larger clone stands one base away. This sample was included in a study of cytomegalovirus exposure and HLA in healthy donors (dated by TCRdb to between 2016 and 2019). Study-level background: In an earlier analysis of under 600 of the donors, 250 to 350 Gb of sequence data and some 100 million unique TCR beta sequences from approximately 180 million T cells were reported. Around 320 gigabases of sequencing data and approximately 85 million unique TCR sequences were included in an early release covering about 700 HLA-typed donors. Among the approximately 400 genotyped donors, 75% to 90% belonged to the genetic ancestry cluster associated with self-reported Caucasian donors. The study aimed to test whether signatures of past pathogen exposure could be identified by cataloging public T cell receptors. Using immunosequencing, the study profiled T cell repertoires from about 620 subjects and related those repertoires to cytomegalovirus serostatus. In addition to the first cohort of 666 subjects, a separate validation cohort of 120 different subjects was used. To predict cytomegalovirus infection status, the study combined high-throughput TCR immunosequencing, statistical association of individual TCRs with disease status, and machine learning. A later analysis re-examined previously published TCR beta repertoires from about 700 donors and added high-resolution HLA genotyping to investigate patterns of TCR occurrence. Rather than drawing on any new phenotypic data, the later analysis identified candidate immune exposures from TCR beta sequences and the way those sequences occurred across donors. To decide whether each TCR beta V gene segment behaved as functional or pseudogenic, an earlier analysis of fewer than 750 of the donors relied on high-throughput TCR beta sequencing. Donor age, sex, ethnicity and CMV serostatus were compiled together with the repertoire data. Genome-wide SNP genotypes for about 65% of the roughly 700 donors were used in a later genetic analysis, which treated that subset as a discovery cohort. All discovery cohort repertoires had been generated on a single sequencing platform. HLA typing covered class I and class II loci at four-digit resolution. The number of donors typed differed by locus, with about 629-630 for A, B, C, DRB1 and DQB1, approximately 500 for DQA1, approximately 570 for DPA1, and 400 to 490 for DPB1. Because of strong linkage in the cohort, roughly five DR-DQ haplotypes were treated as single units for association and clustering. Among roughly 400 genotyped donors of the cohort, an average of approximately 230,000 unique TCR beta nucleotide sequences were sequenced per donor, around 20% of them non-productive. What the study reported, not specific to this receptor: A further reported finding was that TCR beta sequences accurately predicted the HLA-A and HLA-B alleles for most subjects in the first cohort. A later analysis reported that several top co-occurrence clusters appeared linked to parvovirus B19, influenza, CMV and Epstein-Barr virus. Because HLA typing was unavailable for some donors at each locus, only the typed subset was used in association tests. Compared with the approximately 710-donor mean, donors in an Asian-associated ancestry cluster had fewer N-insertions in productive TCRs, according to a later genetic analysis. According to a later analysis, most CMV-associated TCR beta chains appeared to be HLA-restricted, and the HLA associations seemed to be driven largely by CMV exposure. CMV serostatus was the only immune exposure information available for the cohort. Roughly uniform sequencing depth across donors was assumed in presence/absence analyses, although this assumption may not hold. Strong co-occurrence of HLA alleles, especially DR and DQ, made assigning TCR associations to individual alleles difficult. According to a later analysis, TCR association rates differed among HLA loci, with DRB1 alleles showing the most associated TCRs and HLA-C alleles showing the fewest. Cytomegalovirus status was reported to be diagnosed by the classifier with high specificity and sensitivity in both the original and validation cohorts. Because counts were too low, some 17 rarely observed V segments, including chromosome 9 orphons, were excluded from the earlier analysis of some 540 of the donors. In an earlier analysis of approximately 590 of the donors, most TCR beta V segments were observed in productive rearrangements about 90% or about 30% of the time, broadly matching IMGT annotations. A cluster of highly shared sequence variants was judged likely to represent a technical artifact of the sequencing pipeline. V-gene and J-gene trimming of TCR beta chains was associated with a missense DCLRE1C variant in a later genetic analysis, and the association was replicated in an independent cohort. While some public TCRs were present in many individuals, most TCR sequences turned up only very rarely across donors. The authors suggested that the approach could potentially be extended to other disease states and immunological phenotypes. Some IMGT-functional V segments, including TRBV6-2 and TRBV6-3, could not be distinguished by the 87-base-pair reads and were therefore excluded. Linkage disequilibrium might explain the correlated functional status among segregating V segments, but an unknown experimental factor could not be excluded. In a later analysis, HLA-associated TCR beta chains were found to be more clonally expanded and to have lower generation probabilities than equally common non-associated chains. The study listed approximately 160 TCR beta chains as associated with cytomegalovirus. Three of the identified cytomegalovirus-associated TCR beta chains were confirmed in vitro to be specific for cytomegalovirus antigens. Only TCR beta chains were sequenced in this cohort, and the absence of alpha or paired-chain data limited detectable features. In a later analysis, 15,000 to 20,000 TCR beta sequences were associated with specific HLA alleles at a false discovery rate of 0.05.

Library prep was done by the immunoSEQ multiplex PCR assay. For the multiplex PCR, a mixture combining 60 forward primers for TCR Vbeta segments and 13 reverse primers for TCR Jbeta segments was used. A multiplex PCR assay on genomic DNA amplified the CDR3 region of rearranged TCR beta genes. The Illumina HiSeq System was used to sequence the amplified TCR beta libraries as 87-base-pair reads. The original methods were these. A later analysis tallied around 87 million unique TCR beta chains across the 666 repertoires, and approximately 11 million of those chains were shared by two or more donors. Raw reads were error-corrected and collapsed into unique sequences by a nearest-neighbor algorithm in which closely related sequences were merged to remove PCR and sequencing errors. Alignment of CDR3 sequences to IMGT reference sequences was used to assign V, D and J gene segments. For a sequence to be retained, a match of at least six nucleotides was required to both a V gene segment and a J gene segment. Rearrangements were called productive when the CDR3 lacked stop codons and stayed in frame with V and J; all others were non-productive. CDR3 was defined according to IMGT convention as the region running from the second conserved V-encoded cysteine to the conserved J-encoded phenylalanine. The earlier analysis of about 530 of the donors excluded any sequence lacking an unambiguous match to a single V gene segment. In an earlier analysis of a few hundred of the donors, V segments were called functional above 56.7% productive rearrangements and were called segregating when the between-donor standard deviation exceeded 5%. To diagnose cytomegalovirus status from the catalog of TCR beta chain sequences, a statistical classification framework was built. In a later analysis, TCR nucleotide sequences were compared against IMGT/GENE-DB human TR gene sequences so that V and J genes could be assigned. The TCRdist pipeline was used in a later analysis to assign CDR3 sequences and most-parsimonious VDJ recombination scenarios. In a later analysis, each TCR beta chain was defined by its CDR3 amino acid sequence together with its V-gene family, and reads without a unique V-gene family were excluded. A later analysis removed several hundred highly shared, low-generation-probability nucleotide sequences to deal with suspected cross-contamination and a sequencing artifact. In a later analysis, a clonal expansion index for each public chain was calculated from normalized within-repertoire ranks of inferred template counts. In a later analysis, generation probabilities were computed with a VDJ recombination model fitted to out-of-frame rearrangements, and the resulting probabilities were checked against IGoR. In a later analysis, hypergeometric tests were used to score TCR-TCR, TCR-HLA and TCR-CMV co-occurrence, with a repertoire-size bias correction applied to TCR pairs. In a later analysis, false discovery rates were estimated by permuting HLA or CMV assignments 20 times. In a later analysis, co-occurring TCRs were grouped using DBSCAN, and TCRdist sequence similarity was added for clustering within HLA-allele-positive subsets. Co-occurrence clustering excluded repertoires with fewer than 30,000 or more than 120,000 public chains, plus five with anomalous nucleotide sharing. Entries here come from immuneACCESS through TCRdb and include only in-frame sequences with V and J called. Some clones fail to appear in such tables; in the studies checked, an unresolved V gene covers under half of the shortfall, and the cause of the remainder is unknown. V and J calls and clone size are those listed in that table; D and trimming were worked out from the DNA. For this sample there are 30,000 to 50,000 clones; over 60% appear just once. The ten largest account for 3% to 4.5% of the sample.

The cohort comprised approximately 700 healthy bone marrow donors. At the time of sampling, every cohort member was nominally healthy, though immune exposures that went unrecorded were likely present. The donor tested CMV seronegative and was one of the 352 seronegative cohort members. A peripheral blood sample was provided by each donor, and peripheral blood mononuclear cells were used for TCR beta sequencing. The Qiagen DNeasy Blood Extraction Kit was used to extract genomic DNA from the blood cell samples. The CDR3 spans 12 residues, from the cysteine through the phenylalanine. CDR3 DNA is the only sequence kept; it has 36 bases, read in frame from the first base. From the germline V gene, CDR1 is SGHRS and CDR2 is YFSETQ. The junction shows trimming of 4 bases on V and 12 bases on J, plus 14 bases between the germline ends.

The source is a man in his forties in good health and CMV-seronegative. The rearranged chain carries TRBV5-1 and TRBJ2-1, with TRBD2 as a weak D call on 6 bases. Sequencing was performed on PBMCs. The CDR3 protein: CASSLEGKGQFF. The DNA reads TGCGCCAGCAGCCTGGAGGGGAAGGGGCAGTTCTTC.